The clone carrying this TCR beta chain was found many times. The target antigen is unknown. There are 15 residues in the CDR3. V lost 1 base, J lost 1 base, and 10 bases lay in between. Germline CDR1 SGHTA, CDR2 FQGNSA. The data are from a study of identical twins. A single record per CDR3 protein comes from TCRdb applying MiXCR to the 5' RACE reads. The sample lists roughly 1,500,000 distinct CDR3 sequences, under 35% occurring once. Study-level points and caveats: Beta out-of-frame sequences showed weaker excess twin sharing.

The sample consisted of cord blood. This chain connects TRBV7-2 to TRBJ1-1; tentatively, D is TRBD1 (6 bases). The origin of this receptor is a newborn girl in good health. The chain's CDR3 is CASSLVRGGNTEAFF. CDR3 bases: TGTGCCAGCAGCTTAGTTCGAGGGGGGAACACTGAAGCTTTCTTT. Full variable domain (rest looked up from reference TRBV7-2 and TRBJ1-1): GAGVSQSPSNKVTEKGKDVELRCDPISGHTALYWYRQSLGQGLEFLIYFQGNSAPDKSGLPSDRFSAERTGGSVSTLTIQRTQQEDSAVYLCASSLVRGGNTEAFFGQGTRLTVV.